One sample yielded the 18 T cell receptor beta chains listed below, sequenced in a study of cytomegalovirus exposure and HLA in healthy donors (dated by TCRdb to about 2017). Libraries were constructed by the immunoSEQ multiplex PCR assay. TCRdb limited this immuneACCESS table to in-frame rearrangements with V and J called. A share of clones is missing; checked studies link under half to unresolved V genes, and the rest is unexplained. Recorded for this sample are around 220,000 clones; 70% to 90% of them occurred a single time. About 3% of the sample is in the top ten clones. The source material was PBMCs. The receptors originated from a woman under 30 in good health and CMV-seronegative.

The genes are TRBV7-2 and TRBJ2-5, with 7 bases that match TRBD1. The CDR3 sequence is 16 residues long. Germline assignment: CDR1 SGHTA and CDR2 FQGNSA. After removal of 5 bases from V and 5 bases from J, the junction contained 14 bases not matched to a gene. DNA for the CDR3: TGTGCCAGCAGCCACACACACAAGACAGGGCTCGAGACCCAGTACTTC. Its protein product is CASSHTHKTGLETQYF.

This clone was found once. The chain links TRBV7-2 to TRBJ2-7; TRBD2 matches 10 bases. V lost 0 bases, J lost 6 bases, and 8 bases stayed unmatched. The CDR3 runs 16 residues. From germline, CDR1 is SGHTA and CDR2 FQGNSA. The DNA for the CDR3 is TGTGCCAGCAGCTTAGCGTCTACTAGCGGGGTGCTCGAGCAGTACTTC. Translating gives CASSLASTSGVLEQYF. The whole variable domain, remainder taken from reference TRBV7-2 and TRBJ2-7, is GAGVSQSPSNKVTEKGKDVELRCDPISGHTALYWYRQSLGQGLEFLIYFQGNSAPDKSGLPSDRFSAERTGGSVSTLTIQRTQQEDSAVYLCASSLASTSGVLEQYFGPGTRLTVT.

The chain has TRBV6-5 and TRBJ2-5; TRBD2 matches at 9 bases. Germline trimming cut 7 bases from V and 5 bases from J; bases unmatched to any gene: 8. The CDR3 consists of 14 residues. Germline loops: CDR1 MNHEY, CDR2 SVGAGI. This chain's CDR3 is CASTRLAELETQYF. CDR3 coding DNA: TGTGCCAGCACCCGACTAGCGGAGCTGGAGACCCAGTACTTC.

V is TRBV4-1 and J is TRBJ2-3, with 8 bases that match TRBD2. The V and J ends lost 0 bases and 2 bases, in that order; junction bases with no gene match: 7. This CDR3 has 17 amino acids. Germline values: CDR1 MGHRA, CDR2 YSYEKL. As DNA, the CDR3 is TGCGCCAGCAGCCAAGAGGGTAGCGGGACATTCACAGATACGCAGTATTTT. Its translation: CASSQEGSGTFTDTQYF.

The CDR3 sequence: CASSLLAGSEPQSSYEQYF. For the CDR3, the DNA is TGTGCCAGCAGTTTACTAGCGGGGTCTGAACCACAATCCTCCTACGAGCAGTACTTC. The J gene is TRBJ2-7, the V gene TRBV27, with TRBD2 matching over 9 bases. Per the germline V gene, CDR1 is MNHEY and CDR2 is SMNVEV (reference sequence). This CDR3 spans 19 amino acids. Germline trimming cut 2 bases from V and 0 bases from J; bases unmatched to any gene: 14.

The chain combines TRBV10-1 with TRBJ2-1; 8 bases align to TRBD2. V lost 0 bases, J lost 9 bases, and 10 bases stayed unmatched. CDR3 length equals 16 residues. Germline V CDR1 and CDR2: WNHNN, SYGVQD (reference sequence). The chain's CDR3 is CASSESGLEHEGEQFF. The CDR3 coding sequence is TGCGCCAGCAGTGAGTCGGGACTAGAACATGAGGGTGAGCAGTTCTTC.

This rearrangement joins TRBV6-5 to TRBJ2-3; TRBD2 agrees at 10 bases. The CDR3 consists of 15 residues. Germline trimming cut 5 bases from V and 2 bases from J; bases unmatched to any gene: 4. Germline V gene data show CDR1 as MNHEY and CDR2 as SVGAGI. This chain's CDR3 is CASSAGTSATDTQYF. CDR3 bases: TGTGCCAGCAGTGCCGGGACTAGCGCCACAGATACGCAGTATTTT.

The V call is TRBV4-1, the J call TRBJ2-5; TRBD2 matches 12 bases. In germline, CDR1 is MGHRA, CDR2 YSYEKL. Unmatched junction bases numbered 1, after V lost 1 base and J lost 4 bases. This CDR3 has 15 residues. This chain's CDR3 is CASSQALAGGETQYF. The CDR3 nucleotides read TGCGCCAGCAGCCAAGCACTAGCGGGAGGAGAGACCCAGTACTTC.

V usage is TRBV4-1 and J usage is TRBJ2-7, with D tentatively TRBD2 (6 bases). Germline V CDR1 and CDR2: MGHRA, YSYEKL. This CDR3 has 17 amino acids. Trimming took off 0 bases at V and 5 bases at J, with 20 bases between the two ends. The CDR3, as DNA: TGCGCCAGCAGCCAAGATCCCAGTGAGACTAGATCCCACGAGCAGTACTTC. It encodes CASSQDPSETRSHEQYF.

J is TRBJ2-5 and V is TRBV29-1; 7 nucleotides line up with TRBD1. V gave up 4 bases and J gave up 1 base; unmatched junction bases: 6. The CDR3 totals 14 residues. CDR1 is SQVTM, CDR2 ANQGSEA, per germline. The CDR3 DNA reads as TGCAGCGTTGCTGGGACAGCCTTCCAAGAGACCCAGTACTTC. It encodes CSVAGTAFQETQYF.

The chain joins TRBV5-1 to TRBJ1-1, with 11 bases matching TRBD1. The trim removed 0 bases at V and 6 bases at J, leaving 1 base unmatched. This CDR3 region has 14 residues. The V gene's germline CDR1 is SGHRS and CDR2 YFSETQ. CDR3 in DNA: TGCGCCAGCAGCTTGGGGACAGGGGGCCCTGAAGCTTTCTTT. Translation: CASSLGTGGPEAFF.

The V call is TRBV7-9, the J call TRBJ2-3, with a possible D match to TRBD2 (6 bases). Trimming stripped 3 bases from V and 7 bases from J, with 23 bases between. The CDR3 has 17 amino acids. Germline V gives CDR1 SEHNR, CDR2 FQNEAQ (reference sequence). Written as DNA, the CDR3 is TGTGCCAGCAGCTTCACCGCCGGGACTGGTGTAGGTAATACGCAGTATTTT. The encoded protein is CASSFTAGTGVGNTQYF. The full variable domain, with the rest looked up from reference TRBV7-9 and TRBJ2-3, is DTGVSQNPRHKITKRGQNVTFRCDPISEHNRLYWYRQTLGQGPEFLTYFQNEAQLEKSRLLSDRFSAERPKGSFSTLEIQRTEQGDSAMYLCASSFTAGTGVGNTQYFGPGTRLTVL.

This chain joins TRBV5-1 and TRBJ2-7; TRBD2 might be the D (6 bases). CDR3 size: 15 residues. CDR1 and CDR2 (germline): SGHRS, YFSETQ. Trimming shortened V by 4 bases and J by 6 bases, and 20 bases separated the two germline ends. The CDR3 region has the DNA TGCGCCAGCAGCCCGGCGGGGACTGGGACCGGCGAGCAGTACTTC. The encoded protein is CASSPAGTGTGEQYF.

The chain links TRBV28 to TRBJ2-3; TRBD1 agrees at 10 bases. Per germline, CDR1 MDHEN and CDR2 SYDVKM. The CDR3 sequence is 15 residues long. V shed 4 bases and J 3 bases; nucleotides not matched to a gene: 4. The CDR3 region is CASSSPGQGTDTQYF. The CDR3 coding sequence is TGTGCCAGCAGTTCCCCGGGACAGGGGACAGATACGCAGTATTTT.

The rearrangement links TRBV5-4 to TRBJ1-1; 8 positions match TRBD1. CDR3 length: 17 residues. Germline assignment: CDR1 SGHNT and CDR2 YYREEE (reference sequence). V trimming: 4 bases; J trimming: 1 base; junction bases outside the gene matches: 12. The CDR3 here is CASSQVGQGRRNTEAFF. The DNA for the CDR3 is TGTGCCAGCAGCCAAGTAGGACAGGGACGGAGGAACACTGAAGCTTTCTTT.

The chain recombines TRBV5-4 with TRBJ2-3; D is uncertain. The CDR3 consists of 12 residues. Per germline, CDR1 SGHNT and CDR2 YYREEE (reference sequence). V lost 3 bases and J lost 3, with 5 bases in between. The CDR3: CASSSGTDTQYF. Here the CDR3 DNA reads TGTGCCAGCAGCTCCGGTACAGATACGCAGTATTTT.

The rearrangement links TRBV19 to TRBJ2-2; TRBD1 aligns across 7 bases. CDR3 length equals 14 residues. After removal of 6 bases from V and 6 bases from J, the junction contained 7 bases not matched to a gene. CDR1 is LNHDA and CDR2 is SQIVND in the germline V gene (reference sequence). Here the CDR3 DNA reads TGTGCCAGTAGCCTTTTAGGGGGCGCCGGGGAGCTGTTTTTT. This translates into CASSLLGGAGELFF. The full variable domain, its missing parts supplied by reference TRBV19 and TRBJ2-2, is DGGITQSPKYLFRKEGQNVTLSCEQNLNHDAMYWYRQDPGQGLRLIYYSQIVNDFQKGDIAEGYSVSREKKESFPLTVTSAQKNPTAFYLCASSLLGGAGELFFGEGSRLTVL.

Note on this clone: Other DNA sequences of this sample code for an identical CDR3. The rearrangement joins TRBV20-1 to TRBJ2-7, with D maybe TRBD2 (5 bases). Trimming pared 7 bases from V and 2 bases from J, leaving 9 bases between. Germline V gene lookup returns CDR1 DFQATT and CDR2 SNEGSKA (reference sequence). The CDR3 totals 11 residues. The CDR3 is CSVRTAYEQYF. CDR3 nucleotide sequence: TGCAGTGTAAGGACTGCCTACGAGCAGTACTTC.